The 2 T cell receptor beta chains presented below share a single source sample, sequenced in a study of Ad26.COV2.S vaccination and SARS-CoV-2 variants (dated by TCRdb to the early 2020s). The protocol used for the library was the immunoSEQ multiplex PCR assay. TCRdb holds this immuneACCESS table with in-frame rearrangements only. Some clones are missing; in checked studies, unresolved V genes explain under half, and the rest has no known cause. The sample records approximately 360,000 clones, about four fifths of which are singletons. The ten largest clonotypes hold 7.4% of the sample. The treatment or condition label corresponds to: around 19 received Ad26.COV2.S at low or high dose, single or two shots; 5 received placebo; per-sample allocation not given. Repertoires of vaccine and placebo recipients were sequenced from samples taken on day 63 after the first injection. Sequenced material: peripheral blood, taken in a trial of Ad26.COV2.S vaccine versus placebo. These receptors originate from a person aged 18 to 65 who received the Ad26.COV2.S COVID-19 vaccine or a placebo.

The genes are TRBV5-1 and TRBJ2-3, with unresolved D. Germline values: CDR1 SGHRS, CDR2 YFSETQ. V lost 1 base, J lost 4 bases, and 10 bases lay in between. This CDR3 is built from 14 residues. CDR3 protein: CASSLRQTPDTQYF. Here the CDR3 DNA reads TGCGCCAGCAGCTTGCGACAAACACCAGATACGCAGTATTTT. Looking up the rest from reference TRBV5-1 and TRBJ2-3 gives the full variable domain: KAGVTQTPRYLIKTRGQQVTLSCSPISGHRSVSWYQQTPGQGLQFLFEYFSETQRNKGNFPGRFSGRQFSNSRSEMNVSTLELGDSALYLCASSLRQTPDTQYFGPGTRLTVL.

This chain uses TRBV18 with TRBJ1-6; D is undetermined. Trimming stripped 3 bases from V and 8 bases from J, with 5 bases between. The CDR3 extends over 12 amino acids. CDR1 is KGHSH, CDR2 LQKENI, per germline. CDR3 nucleotides: TGTGCCAGCTCACCCACAGATTCACCCCTCCACTTT. Translation gives CASSPTDSPLHF.